Presented here are 20 T cell receptor beta chains from one specimen sequenced in a study of regulatory T cells in long-lasting Graves disease. Arm-PCR of CDR3 regions and iRepertoire HTBI primers were the basis on which TCR beta libraries were built. TCRdb re-called the multiplex PCR reads with MiXCR, one entry per CDR3 protein. The sample lists around 450,000 distinct CDR3 sequences; around 15% were seen once. The time point: newly diagnosed GD, antithyroid drugs for less than 3 months. Isolated PBMC RNA provided the starting material for the TCR library. The data were also submitted as part of a second study, on T cells in Graves' hyperthyroidism and ophthalmopathy.

The specimen was peripheral blood mononuclear cells (PBMCs), collected at new diagnosis, from a patient treated with antithyroid drugs. The source of these receptors is a man aged 35 to 55 with Graves disease.

V usage is TRBV7-2 and J usage is TRBJ2-1; TRBD2 aligns across 9 bases. The V and J ends lost 5 bases and 0 bases, in that order; junction bases with no gene match: 5. CDR1 is SGHTA and CDR2 is FQGNSA in the germline V gene. The CDR3 is 16 residues long. This CDR3 reads CASSRDSGGSYNEQFF. The DNA of the CDR3 is TGTGCCAGCAGCCGAGATAGCGGGGGCTCCTACAATGAGCAGTTCTTC.

The table lists this clonotype with many counts. The V gene is TRBV27, the J gene TRBJ2-7; a possible D gene is TRBD2 (5 bases). Trimming removed 2 bases at V and 0 bases at J, with 11 bases between. Germline-derived CDR1 and CDR2 are MNHEY and SMNVEV (reference sequence). The CDR3 spans 15 residues. The CDR3 sequence is CASSLRRAYSYEQYF. In DNA, the CDR3 is TGTGCCAGCAGTTTAAGGCGGGCCTACTCCTACGAGCAGTACTTC.

The chain is built from TRBV7-2 and TRBJ2-4; TRBD1 matches at 7 bases. This CDR3 has 15 amino acids. The germline gives CDR1 SGHTA, CDR2 FQGNSA. After removal of 5 bases from V and 7 bases from J, the junction contained 11 bases not matched to a gene. The CDR3, as DNA: TGTGCCAGCAGCCATCGGGACAGACTGAGGAACATTCAGTACTTC. This encodes CASSHRDRLRNIQYF.

In this sample, this clonotype turned up once. The V call is TRBV5-8, the J call TRBJ2-1; possible D gene TRBD2, 5 bases. Trimming took off 4 bases at V and 3 bases at J, with 11 bases between the two ends. Germline V gene sequence: CDR1 SGHTS, CDR2 YDEGEE. The length of the CDR3 is 14 residues. The CDR3 here is CASSEGLVYNEQFF. DNA of the CDR3: TGTGCCAGCAGCGAGGGATTGGTCTACAATGAGCAGTTCTTC.

The chain is built from TRBV5-1 and TRBJ2-5, with 13 bases aligning to TRBD2. Germline assignment: CDR1 SGHRS and CDR2 YFSETQ. The length of the CDR3 is 14 residues. J gave up 5 bases and V 3 bases, and 1 base lay outside the gene matches. The CDR3 nucleotides read TGCGCCAGCAGCTGGGGACTAGCGGGGGAGACCCAGTACTTC. Residues: CASSWGLAGETQYF.

This clonotype was counted only a few times. The chain employs TRBV19 and TRBJ1-4, with D unclear. The germline V gene encodes CDR1 LNHDA and CDR2 SQIVND (reference sequence). The V end lost 2 bases, the J end lost 0 bases, and 4 bases lay between the germline ends. This CDR3 has 14 residues. Here the CDR3 DNA reads TGTGCCAGTAGTATATCCGCAACTAATGAAAAACTGTTTTTT. This encodes CASSISATNEKLFF.

On this clonotype itself: A much larger clone differs from this one at a single base, so this may be a read error. This chain connects TRBV28 to TRBJ1-5, with D tentatively TRBD1 (6 bases). This CDR3 spans 14 amino acids. CDR1 MDHEN and CDR2 SYDVKM come from the germline V gene. The CDR3 protein is CASSPGTFGQLQHF. The CDR3 DNA follows: TGTGCCAGCAGTCCCGGGACATTCGGTCAGCTCCAGCATTTT.

This clonotype was counted many times. The rearrangement uses TRBV28 and TRBJ2-7; D call uncertain. The germline V and J ends were trimmed by 3 bases and 5 bases, with 5 bases remaining between them. The germline gives CDR1 MDHEN, CDR2 SYDVKM. The CDR3 length is 11 residues. The CDR3 DNA follows: TGTGCCAGCAGTTTTAGGAACGAGCAGTACTTC. Amino acid sequence: CASSFRNEQYF. Complete variable domain (other parts from reference TRBV28 and TRBJ2-7): DVKVTQSSRYLVKRTGEKVFLECVQDMDHENMFWYRQDPGLGLRLIYFSYDVKMKEKGDIPEGYSVSREKKERFSLILESASTNQTSMYLCASSFRNEQYFGPGTRLTVT.

This clonotype was seen many times. The J gene is TRBJ2-7, the V gene TRBV20-1; TRBD2 matches at 9 bases. The CDR3 is 19 amino acids. Looked up from germline, CDR1 is DFQATT and CDR2 is SNEGSKA (reference sequence). J was trimmed by 2 bases and V by 3 bases; bases with no gene match: 20. The CDR3 protein is CSASFGLGRRTSAAYEQYF. As DNA, the CDR3 is TGCAGTGCTAGTTTTGGCCTGGGCAGGAGGACTAGCGCAGCCTACGAGCAGTACTTC.

This clonotype was counted at least ten times. This rearrangement joins TRBV30 to TRBJ2-7, with TRBD1 matching 9 bases. From germline, CDR1 is GTSNPN and CDR2 SVGIG (reference sequence). The CDR3 covers 14 residues. V lost 0 bases to trimming and J lost 7 bases; unmatched junction nucleotides: 7. CDR3 DNA: TGTGCCTGGAGTGTGGGACAGGGAGTAACTGAGCAGTACTTC. It codes for CAWSVGQGVTEQYF.

This clonotype was seen at least ten times. CDR3 region: CASSEGGGRVTGELFF. Here the CDR3 DNA reads TGTGCCAGCAGTGAAGGCGGCGGGAGGGTCACCGGGGAGCTGTTTTTT. The chain has TRBV6-1 and TRBJ2-2, with 9 positions matching TRBD2. The CDR3 has 16 residues. Germline CDR1 reads MNHNS; CDR2 reads SASEGT. Trimming took 1 base from V and 4 from J; bases not matched to a gene: 4.

The chain carries TRBV10-3 and TRBJ2-1, with 8 bases aligning to TRBD1. CDR3 length: 14 residues. Germline V gene lookup returns CDR1 ENHRY and CDR2 SYGVKD. Unmatched junction bases numbered 10, after V lost 6 bases and J lost 9 bases. This CDR3 is CAIRNYQGAGEQFF. The CDR3 bases are TGTGCCATCAGGAATTACCAGGGGGCGGGTGAGCAGTTCTTC.

This clonotype has ten or more counts. This chain links TRBV28 with TRBJ2-4; 7 nucleotides agree with TRBD2. The germline V gene has CDR1 MDHEN and CDR2 SYDVKM. The CDR3 runs to 15 residues. V was pared by 5 bases and J by 2 bases, with 6 bases of the junction left unmatched. The CDR3: CASSHGGFSKNIQYF. The CDR3 DNA is TGTGCCAGCAGTCACGGGGGGTTTTCCAAAAACATTCAGTACTTC.

The chain employs TRBV3-1 and TRBJ1-2; 8 bases map to TRBD1. V shed 1 base, J shed 4 bases, and the junction held 5 bases outside the gene matches. Germline V gives CDR1 LGHDT, CDR2 YNNKEL (reference sequence). This CDR3 is built from 15 residues. The CDR3 DNA is TGTGCCAGCAGCCAAGTACAGGGGGTTCGCTATGGCTACACCTTC. Protein: CASSQVQGVRYGYTF.

The gene calls are TRBV6-1 and TRBJ2-5, with 7 bases identical to TRBD1. CDR1 is MNHNS, CDR2 SASEGT, per germline. This CDR3 has 14 residues. J gave up 3 bases and V 7 bases, and 8 bases lay outside the gene matches. CDR3 in amino acids: CASKNSGGEETQYF. CDR3 coding DNA: TGTGCCAGCAAAAACTCAGGGGGAGAAGAGACCCAGTACTTC.

This clonotype has only a few counts. This could be a read error, since a much larger clone is one nucleotide away. This chain connects TRBV2 to TRBJ2-4; D is undetermined. The CDR3 is 11 amino acids. Trimming took 10 bases from V and 13 from J, leaving 17 bases between them. From germline, CDR1 is SNHLY and CDR2 FYNNEI. The CDR3 DNA follows: TGTGCCAACGACGGACGTGGTGAGCAGTACTTC. Its translation: CANDGRGEQYF.

The J gene is TRBJ2-4, the V gene TRBV7-2, with TRBD1 as a possible D gene (5 bases). The germline V gene has CDR1 SGHTA and CDR2 FQGNSA. This CDR3 comprises 14 residues. V was pared by 5 bases and J by 2 bases, with 10 bases between. The CDR3 region has the DNA TGTGCCAGCAGCCTAACAGGATCCAAAAACATTCAGTACTTC. Residues: CASSLTGSKNIQYF.

This clonotype was counted ten times or more. This chain joins TRBV10-1 and TRBJ2-1; D is perhaps TRBD1 (5 bases). The V end was cut by 3 bases, the J end by 1 base, with 10 bases between. This CDR3 is 15 amino acids long. Germline assignment: CDR1 WNHNN and CDR2 SYGVQD (reference sequence). CDR3 bases: TGCGCCAGCAGTGAAGGGGCCTTTTCCTACAATGAGCAGTTCTTC. Translation: CASSEGAFSYNEQFF.

In this sample, this clonotype turned up a few times. This chain links TRBV7-3 with TRBJ1-2; TRBD1 might be the D (6 bases). Germline V gene data show CDR1 as SGHTA and CDR2 as FQGTGA. This CDR3 has 19 residues. V lost 5 bases, J lost 3 bases, and 28 bases lay in between. CDR3 bases: TGTGCCAGCAGCCTCGTGTTAGGATCCGGGACAAGCGTTGACTATGGCTACACCTTC. Its protein is CASSLVLGSGTSVDYGYTF.

This clonotype was seen at least ten times. The chain joins TRBV28 to TRBJ1-5; 8 nucleotides match TRBD1. The V and J ends lost 4 bases and 9 bases, in that order; junction bases with no gene match: 11. Germline V gene lookup returns CDR1 MDHEN and CDR2 SYDVKM. The CDR3 extends over 15 amino acids. In nucleotides, the CDR3 is TGTGCCAGCAGTTCCTGGACAGGGAGGGGTCCGCCCCAGCATTTT. This encodes CASSSWTGRGPPQHF.